A single T cell receptor (beta chain) is shown here with its context. Its antigen is not known. This table comes from immunoSEQ multiplex PCR, and its TCRdb copy is limited to in-frame clones, with some not included. This sample has about 5,700 clones, with around four fifths found just once. This entry comes from a study of STAT3 mutations in large granular lymphocyte leukemia. The CDR3 is 14 residues long. Germline-derived CDR1 and CDR2 are SGHTA and FQGNSA. The V gene end was trimmed by 5 bases and the J gene end by 4 bases; junction bases not matched to a gene: 6. The study's findings and limits: Every T-LGLL patient had at least one immunodominant TCRbeta clonotype. TCR clonotype switching after therapy occurred in about 35% of the 18 patients. Clonal expansion was inferred from other time points because no sample existed at each clone's first appearance.

The rearrangement uses TRBV7-2 and TRBJ2-7; 9 bases fit TRBD1. The sample consisted of peripheral blood mononuclear cells. The clonotype comes from a middle-aged man with T-cell large granular lymphocyte leukemia. Some clones in this sample may be carry-over from other donors' samples. This CDR3 reads CASSPGTGIYEQYF. The DNA of the CDR3 is TGTGCCAGCAGCCCTGGGACAGGGATATACGAGCAGTACTTC.